The 3 T cell receptor beta chains below all came from one sample that was sequenced in a study of breast tumors, draining lymph nodes, adjacent tissues. TCRdb reprocessed the multiplex PCR reads with MiXCR, giving one entry per CDR3 protein. Of approximately 60,000 distinct CDR3 sequences in the sample, roughly 57% are singletons; the top ten hold roughly 19%. Sequenced: breast tumor tissue. These receptors were collected from a female donor with breast cancer. Some clones in this sample may be carry-over from other donors' samples.

In its sample, this clonotype is large (0.1 to 1%). V usage is TRBV29-1 and J usage is TRBJ2-7; D might be TRBD2 (5 bases). The CDR3 extends over 12 amino acids. V lost 3 bases, J lost 5 bases, and 11 bases lay in between. In germline, CDR1 is SQVTM, CDR2 ANQGSEA. This chain's CDR3 is CSVDDGVDEQYF. DNA of the CDR3: TGCAGCGTTGATGACGGGGTTGACGAGCAGTACTTC.

J is TRBJ1-5 and V is TRBV11-2; D possibly corresponds to TRBD1 (5 bases). Trimming removed 5 bases from V and 14 bases from J, with 25 bases in between. The CDR3 runs to 15 residues. Germline CDR1 is SGHAT and CDR2 is FQNNGV. The CDR3 region has the DNA TGTGCCAGCAGCCTCATAGGGAGTGGGGGGGACGACGAGCATTTT. Encoded protein: CASSLIGSGGDDEHF.

The table lists this clonotype with a few counts. The CDR3 coding sequence is TGTGCCAGCAGCTCACAGTACACCGGGGAGCTGTTTTTT. Translating gives CASSSQYTGELFF. V is TRBV7-6 and J is TRBJ2-2; D gene uncertain. V was shortened by 4 bases and J by 3 bases, with 6 bases between the two germline ends. Germline V gene data show CDR1 as SGHVS and CDR2 as FNYEAQ. The CDR3 totals 13 residues.